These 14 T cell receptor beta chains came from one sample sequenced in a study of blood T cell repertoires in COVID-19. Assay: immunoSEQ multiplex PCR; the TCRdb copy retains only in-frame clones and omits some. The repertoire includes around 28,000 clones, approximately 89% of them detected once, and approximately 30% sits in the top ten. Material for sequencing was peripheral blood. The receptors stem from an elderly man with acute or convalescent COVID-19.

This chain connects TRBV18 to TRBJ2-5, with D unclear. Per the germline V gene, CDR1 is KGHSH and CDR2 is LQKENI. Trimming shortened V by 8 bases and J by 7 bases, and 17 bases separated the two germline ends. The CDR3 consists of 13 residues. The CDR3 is CASVLVFVRTQYF. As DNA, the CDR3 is TGTGCCAGCGTACTCGTTTTCGTTAGGACCCAGTACTTC. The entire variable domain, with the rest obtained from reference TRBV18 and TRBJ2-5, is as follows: NAGVMQNPRHLVRRRGQEARLRCSPMKGHSHVYWYRQLPEEGLKFMVYLQKENIIDESGMPKERFSAEFPKEGPSILRIQQVVRGDSAAYFCASVLVFVRTQYFGPGTRLLVL.

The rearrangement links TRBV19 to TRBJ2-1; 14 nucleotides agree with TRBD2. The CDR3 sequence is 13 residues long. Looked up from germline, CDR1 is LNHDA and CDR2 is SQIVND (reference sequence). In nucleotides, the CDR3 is TGTTCCTCTGGGACTAGCGGGAGCTATGAGCAGTTCTTC. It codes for CSSGTSGSYEQFF.

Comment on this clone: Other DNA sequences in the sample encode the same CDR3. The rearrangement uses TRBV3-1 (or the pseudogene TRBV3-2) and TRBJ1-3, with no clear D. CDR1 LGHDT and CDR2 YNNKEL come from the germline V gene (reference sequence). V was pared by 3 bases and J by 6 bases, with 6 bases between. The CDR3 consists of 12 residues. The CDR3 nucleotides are TGTGCCAGCAGCCAGGGCGAAAACACCATATATTTT. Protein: CASSQGENTIYF.

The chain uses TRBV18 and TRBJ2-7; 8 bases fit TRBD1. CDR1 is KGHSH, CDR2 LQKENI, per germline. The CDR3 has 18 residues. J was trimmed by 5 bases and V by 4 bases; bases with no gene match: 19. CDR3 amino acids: CASSLYIPRGQAIDEQYF. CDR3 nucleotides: TGTGCCAGCTCACTATACATACCTCGGGGACAGGCTATCGACGAGCAGTACTTC.

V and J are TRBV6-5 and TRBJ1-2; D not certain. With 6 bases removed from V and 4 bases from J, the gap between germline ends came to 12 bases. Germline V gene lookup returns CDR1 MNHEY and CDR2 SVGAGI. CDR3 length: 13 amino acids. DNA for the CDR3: TGTGCCAGCAGCGTCACGGGTCGCTATGGCTACACCTTC. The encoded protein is CASSVTGRYGYTF.

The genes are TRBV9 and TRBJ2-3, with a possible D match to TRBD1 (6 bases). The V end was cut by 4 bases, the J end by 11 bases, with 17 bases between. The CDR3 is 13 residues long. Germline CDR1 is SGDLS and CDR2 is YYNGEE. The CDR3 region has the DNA TGTGCCAGCAGCCCACCAAGGGGGTGGGTGCAGTATTTT. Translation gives CASSPPRGWVQYF.

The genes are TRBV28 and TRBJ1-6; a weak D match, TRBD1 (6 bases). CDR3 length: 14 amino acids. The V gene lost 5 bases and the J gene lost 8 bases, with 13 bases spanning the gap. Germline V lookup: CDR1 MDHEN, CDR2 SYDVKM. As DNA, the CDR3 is TGTGCCAGCAGTAAGGACAGAAATTATTCACCCCTCCACTTT. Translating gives CASSKDRNYSPLHF. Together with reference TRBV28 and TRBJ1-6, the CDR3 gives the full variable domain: DVKVTQSSRYLVKRTGEKVFLECVQDMDHENMFWYRQDPGLGLRLIYFSYDVKMKEKGDIPEGYSVSREKKERFSLILESASTNQTSMYLCASSKDRNYSPLHFGNGTRLTVT.

Here the CDR3 DNA reads TGTGCCAGCAGCTTAGTGGGCAGATATGGCTACACCTTC. It codes for CASSLVGRYGYTF. The chain uses TRBV7-9 and TRBJ1-2, with no clear D. V was clipped by 1 base and J by 5 bases, with 8 bases between them. CDR3 length: 13 amino acids. Germline V gene lookup returns CDR1 SEHNR and CDR2 FQNEAQ (reference sequence). The complete variable domain, with remaining parts taken from reference TRBV7-9 and TRBJ1-2, reads DTGVSQNPRHKITKRGQNVTFRCDPISEHNRLYWYRQTLGQGPEFLTYFQNEAQLEKSRLLSDRFSAERPKGSFSTLEIQRTEQGDSAMYLCASSLVGRYGYTFGSGTRLTVV.

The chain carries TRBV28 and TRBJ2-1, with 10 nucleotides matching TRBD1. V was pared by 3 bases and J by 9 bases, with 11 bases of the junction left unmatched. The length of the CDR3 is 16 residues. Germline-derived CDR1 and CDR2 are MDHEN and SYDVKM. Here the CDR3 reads CASSFAGTGDLVEQFF. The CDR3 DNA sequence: TGTGCCAGCAGTTTCGCGGGGACAGGGGACCTAGTTGAGCAGTTCTTC.

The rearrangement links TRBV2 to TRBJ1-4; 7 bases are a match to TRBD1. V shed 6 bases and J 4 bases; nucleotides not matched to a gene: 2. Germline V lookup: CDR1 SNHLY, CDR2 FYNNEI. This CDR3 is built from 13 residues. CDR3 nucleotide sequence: TGTGCCAGCAGATGGGACAGTAATGAAAAACTGTTTTTT. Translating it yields CASRWDSNEKLFF.

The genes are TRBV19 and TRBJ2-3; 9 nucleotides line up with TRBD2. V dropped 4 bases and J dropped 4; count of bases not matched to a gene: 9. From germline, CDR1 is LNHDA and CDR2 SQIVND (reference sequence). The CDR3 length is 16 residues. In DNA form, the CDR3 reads TGTGCCAGTAGTAAGGCCGGGACTAGCTTCCCAGATACGCAGTATTTT. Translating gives CASSKAGTSFPDTQYF.

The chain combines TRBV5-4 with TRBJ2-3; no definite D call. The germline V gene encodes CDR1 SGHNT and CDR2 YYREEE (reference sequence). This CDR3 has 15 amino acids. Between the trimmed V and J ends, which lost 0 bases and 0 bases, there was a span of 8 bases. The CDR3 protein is CASSLASRSTDTQYF. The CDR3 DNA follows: TGTGCCAGCAGCTTGGCCTCTAGGAGCACAGATACGCAGTATTTT. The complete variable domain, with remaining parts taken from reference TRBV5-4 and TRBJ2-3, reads ETGVTQSPTHLIKTRGQQVTLRCSSQSGHNTVSWYQQALGQGPQFIFQYYREEENGRGNFPPRFSGLQFPNYSSELNVNALELDDSALYLCASSLASRSTDTQYFGPGTRLTVL.

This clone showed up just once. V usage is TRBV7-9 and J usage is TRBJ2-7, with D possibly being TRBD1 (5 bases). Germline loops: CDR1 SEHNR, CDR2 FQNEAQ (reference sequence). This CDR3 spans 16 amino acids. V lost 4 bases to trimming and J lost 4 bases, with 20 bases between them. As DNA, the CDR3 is TGTGCCAGCAGCTATCAGCGTCAGGGCCGGCCGTACGAGCAGTACTTC. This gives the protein CASSYQRQGRPYEQYF.

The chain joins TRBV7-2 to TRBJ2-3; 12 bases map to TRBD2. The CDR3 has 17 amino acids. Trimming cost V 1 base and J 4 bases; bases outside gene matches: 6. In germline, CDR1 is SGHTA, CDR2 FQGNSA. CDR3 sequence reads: CASSLGPSGRAPDTQYF. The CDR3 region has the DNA TGTGCCAGCAGCTTAGGCCCTAGCGGGAGGGCCCCAGATACGCAGTATTTT.